This T cell receptor (beta chain) was identified in a study of blood T cell repertoires in COVID-19. For the study at large: Whether acute or convalescent, the COVID-19 samples came from the United States, Italy and Spain. The analysed material was cDNA or gDNA that came from T cells, B-cell-depleted T cells, or PBMCs.

The CDR3 runs to 17 residues. Germline V gene data show CDR1 as SGHVS and CDR2 as FQNEAQ. Unmatched junction bases numbered 8, after V lost 5 bases and J lost 1 base. Per the authors' pipeline: Amplified reference gene primers provided the basis for estimating nucleated cell counts. The data were produced by immunoSEQ multiplex PCR, yet TCRdb's version contains in-frame clones alone and is incomplete. The V and J calls and the clone size are those of that table, but D and trimming were determined from the DNA. The sample contains more than 30,000 clones, roughly nine tenths of which appear only once.

V gene TRBV7-8 combines with J gene TRBJ2-1; 10 bases are a match to TRBD2. The specimen sequenced was peripheral blood. This sequence originates from a woman between 40 and 50 years old with active or convalescent COVID-19. CDR3 nucleotide sequence: TGTGCCAGCAGCGACCCCGAAGCGGGAGGGTCCTACAATGAGCAGTTCTTC. It specifies CASSDPEAGGSYNEQFF.